Following are 10 T cell receptor beta chains from one sample sequenced in a study of blood T cell repertoires in COVID-19. Using immunoSEQ multiplex PCR, the repertoire was profiled, and TCRdb retains in-frame clones only, with some absent. The sample lists roughly 90,000 clones; 87% were seen once. Input material: peripheral blood. These receptors all stem from a human donor in a cohort sampled during active COVID-19.

This clone was recorded only once. The J gene is TRBJ2-3, the V gene TRBV28; 7 bases fit TRBD1. The CDR3 has 14 residues. J lost 2 bases, V lost 8 bases, and 7 bases had no gene match. Per germline, CDR1 MDHEN and CDR2 SYDVKM. The CDR3 coding sequence is TGTGCCAGCTCCTGGGGGACAGACACAGATACGCAGTATTTT. Protein sequence: CASSWGTDTDTQYF.

The chain joins TRBV28 to TRBJ2-7; 7 bases agree with TRBD1. Germline V gene sequence: CDR1 MDHEN, CDR2 SYDVKM. This CDR3 contains 13 residues. V lost 2 bases to trimming and J lost 7 bases; unmatched junction nucleotides: 5. The CDR3 nucleotides read TGTGCCAGCAGTTTAGACAGGGTGAAAGAGCAGTACTTC. This sequence encodes CASSLDRVKEQYF.

The chain has TRBV7-9 and TRBJ2-1, with TRBD1 matching over 9 bases. V gave up 3 bases and J gave up 4 bases; unmatched junction bases: 7. Germline V gives CDR1 SEHNR, CDR2 FQNEAQ (reference sequence). The CDR3 totals 16 residues. CDR3 residues: CASSLGTGKPYNEQFF. CDR3 DNA sequence: TGTGCCAGCAGCTTGGGGACAGGGAAACCTTACAATGAGCAGTTCTTC.

The chain carries TRBV5-4 and TRBJ2-4, with D unresolved. Germline V CDR1 and CDR2: SGHNT, YYREEE (reference sequence). V shed 4 bases and J shed 3 bases, with 8 bases lying between them. CDR3 size: 13 residues. DNA of the CDR3: TGTGCCAGCAGCCTTTTCGTCAAAAACATTCAGTACTTC. Amino acid sequence: CASSLFVKNIQYF.

V gene TRBV29-1 combines with J gene TRBJ2-7, with D tentatively TRBD2 (6 bases). Germline loops: CDR1 SQVTM, CDR2 ANQGSEA. Trimming pared 7 bases from V and 2 bases from J, leaving 18 bases between. The CDR3 contains 14 residues. CDR3 sequence: CSARREDPPYEQYF. The CDR3 coding sequence is TGCAGCGCCCGAAGGGAGGACCCCCCCTACGAGCAGTACTTC.

V usage is TRBV2 and J usage is TRBJ2-7, with D possibly being TRBD2 (6 bases). This CDR3 is built from 15 residues. Germline-derived CDR1 and CDR2 are SNHLY and FYNNEI. V was pared by 6 bases and J by 4 bases, with 19 bases between. The CDR3 nucleotides read TGTGCCAGCAGAACTAGAGAAACTAGCCCGTACGAGCAGTACTTC. It codes for CASRTRETSPYEQYF.

The chain links TRBV24-1 to TRBJ2-3; D is undetermined. Deletions cut 6 bases from V and 5 bases from J, with 8 bases between. This CDR3 has 12 amino acids. Germline CDR1 and CDR2: KGHDR and SFDVKD. The CDR3 here is CATSLSGDTQYF. As DNA, the CDR3 is TGTGCCACCAGTCTTTCAGGAGATACGCAGTATTTT.

In this sample, this clone turned up many times. The chain's CDR3 is CASTPEGYPLEQYF. The CDR3 nucleotides are TGTGCCAGCACCCCGGAGGGGTACCCACTCGAGCAGTACTTC. J is TRBJ2-7 and V is TRBV28, with a tentative D call TRBD2 (6 bases). With 7 bases removed from V and 6 bases from J, the gap between germline ends came to 19 bases. Per germline, CDR1 MDHEN and CDR2 SYDVKM. This CDR3 region has 14 residues.

The gene calls are TRBV9 and TRBJ2-2, with D perhaps TRBD1 (5 bases). This CDR3 contains 16 residues. V lost 6 bases, J lost 2 bases, and 17 bases lay in between. Germline CDR1 reads SGDLS; CDR2 reads YYNGEE. The CDR3 protein is CASTLGVQLNTGELFF. The CDR3 nucleotides read TGTGCCAGCACCCTAGGGGTACAATTAAACACCGGGGAGCTGTTTTTT.

The chain is built from TRBV5-1 and TRBJ1-5; the match to TRBD1 covers 7 bases. The CDR3 consists of 15 residues. The ends lost 4 bases at V and 3 bases at J; junction bases unmatched: 7. The germline CDR1 and CDR2 sequences are SGHRS and YFSETQ. For the CDR3, the DNA is TGCGCCAGCAGCACATCAGGGGGGCCCAATCAGCCCCAGCATTTT. This translates into CASSTSGGPNQPQHF.